The 8 T cell receptor beta chains presented below share a single source sample, sequenced in a study of cytomegalovirus exposure and HLA in healthy donors. The assay was immunoSEQ multiplex PCR, and TCRdb's table has in-frame clones only and misses some. The sample holds 110,000 or so clones, 88% seen once. Source material: PBMCs. These receptors all stem from a man between 18 and 29 years old in good health and CMV-seronegative.

This clone was seen once. The chain is built from TRBV18 and TRBJ1-4; 11 bases align to TRBD1. The CDR3 is 16 amino acids. Trimming at V came to 6 bases and at J to 6 bases, leaving 9 bases not matched to a gene. Germline-derived CDR1 and CDR2 are KGHSH and LQKENI. CDR3 DNA sequence: TGTGCCAGCTCTCCCCCTACGGGACAGGGGGATGAAAAACTGTTTTTT. Encoded protein: CASSPPTGQGDEKLFF.

This chain's CDR3 is CASSTLASYEQYF. The DNA of the CDR3 is TGTGCCAGCAGTACACTAGCATCCTACGAGCAGTACTTC. The chain employs TRBV28 and TRBJ2-7; the D gene is possibly TRBD2 (6 bases). The CDR3 totals 13 residues. Trimming left V 5 bases short and J 1 base short, with 9 bases between. The germline V gene has CDR1 MDHEN and CDR2 SYDVKM.

The chain uses TRBV27 and TRBJ2-2; D not resolved. V shed 6 bases and J shed 0 bases, with 17 bases lying between them. This CDR3 contains 17 residues. Germline V CDR1 and CDR2: MNHEY, SMNVEV (reference sequence). This chain's CDR3 is CASSPVRQASNTGELFF. For the CDR3, the DNA is TGTGCCAGCAGCCCTGTAAGGCAGGCCTCGAACACCGGGGAGCTGTTTTTT.

This chain uses TRBV12-5 with TRBJ2-7; 7 nucleotides line up with TRBD1. The CDR3 is 13 amino acids. Trimming took 5 bases from V and 4 from J; bases not matched to a gene: 5. Germline CDR1 reads LGHNT; CDR2 reads FRNRAP. CDR3 sequence: CASGPGQLYEQYF. CDR3 in DNA: TGTGCTAGTGGTCCGGGACAGCTATACGAGCAGTACTTC.

This chain joins TRBV29-1 and TRBJ1-1; D remains ambiguous. V dropped 4 bases and J dropped 4 bases, with 4 bases sitting between them. Germline assignment: CDR1 SQVTM and CDR2 ANQGSEA. The CDR3 spans 10 residues. CDR3 loop: CSVARTEAFF. In DNA form, the CDR3 reads TGCAGCGTTGCTCGCACTGAAGCTTTCTTT.

This clone was recorded a few times. This chain uses TRBV5-4 with TRBJ1-2; D unresolved. Germline CDR1 SGHNT, CDR2 YYREEE (reference sequence). This CDR3 has 14 amino acids. V lost 0 bases and J 4 bases, leaving 10 bases between the germline ends. The CDR3 sequence: CASSLVSSGYGYTF. In DNA, the CDR3 is TGTGCCAGCAGCTTGGTATCGTCGGGCTATGGCTACACCTTC. Looking up the rest from reference TRBV5-4 and TRBJ1-2 gives the full variable domain: ETGVTQSPTHLIKTRGQQVTLRCSSQSGHNTVSWYQQALGQGPQFIFQYYREEENGRGNFPPRFSGLQFPNYSSELNVNALELDDSALYLCASSLVSSGYGYTFGSGTRLTVV.

A single count supports this clone. This chain connects TRBV29-1 to TRBJ1-1; no definite D call. This CDR3 region has 15 residues. V was shortened by 6 bases and J by 3 bases, with 20 bases between the two germline ends. Germline assignment: CDR1 SQVTM and CDR2 ANQGSEA. CDR3 residues: CSVSGEKGGHTEAFF. Written as DNA, the CDR3 is TGCAGCGTCTCCGGGGAAAAGGGCGGCCACACTGAAGCTTTCTTT.

The V and J genes are TRBV4-1 and TRBJ2-3; TRBD2 aligns across 10 bases. Per germline, CDR1 MGHRA and CDR2 YSYEKL. Unmatched junction bases numbered 6, after V lost 4 bases and J lost 2 bases. The CDR3 sequence is 16 residues long. CDR3 bases: TGCGCCAGCAGCCCAGTAGCGGGGGGATACACAGATACGCAGTATTTT. Translated, it gives CASSPVAGGYTDTQYF.